This T cell receptor (beta chain) was observed in a study of OX40 agonist ivuxolimab in advanced cancers. TCRdb's table, derived via immunoSEQ multiplex PCR, lists solely in-frame clones and lacks some. The table lists about 66,000 clones, less than 90% of them singletons. Baseline was the first blood sampling point, followed by cycle 4 day 1 and cycle 7 day 1. V was trimmed by 2 bases and J by 1 base, leaving 16 bases between them. Germline V gene data show CDR1 as SGHAT and CDR2 as FQNNGV. CDR3 length: 17 amino acids. The V call is TRBV11-2, the J call TRBJ2-3; D ambiguous. This specimen consisted of CD4+ or CD8+ T cells sorted from blood, obtained in a trial of the OX40 agonist ivuxolimab. The sequence derives from an adult with an advanced solid tumor such as melanoma, head and neck, liver or kidney cancer. The CDR3 protein is CASSLPSRSLGTDTQYF. DNA for the CDR3: TGTGCCAGCAGCTTACCCTCAAGGTCCCTGGGCACAGATACGCAGTATTTT.